A selection of T cell receptor beta chains follows, all from one sample in a study of PD-1 blockade in mismatch repair-deficient tumors. Profiled with immunoSEQ multiplex PCR; TCRdb holds only in-frame clones, not every one. Altogether under 95,000 clones are present, approximately 78% being singletons, with the ten largest covering approximately 5%. Sequenced here: peripheral blood, sampled 44 weeks after starting pembrolizumab. These receptors were obtained from an adult with mismatch repair-deficient cancer. Both conserved end residues are part of each CDR3. The order of the fields is D gene, V gene, clone size, J gene, CDR3 protein, CDR3 DNA. The D gene is left open where the match is weak. Size is omitted from some rows. Given values are once, few, many or a class for expanded clones.

>NA|TRBV29-1|few|TRBJ1-2
CSVEDNNYGYTF
TGCAGCGTTGAGGACAACAACTATGGCTACACCTTC
>NA|TRBV7-7|NA|TRBJ2-7
CASSLFQGNEQYF
TGTGCTAGCAGCTTATTCCAGGGTAACGAGCAGTACTTC
>NA|TRBV6-5|NA|TRBJ2-1
CASRTGAFEYNEQFF
TGTGCCAGCAGAACCGGGGCCTTTGAATACAATGAGCAGTTCTTC
>NA|TRBV9|NA|TRBJ1-3
CASSVSLNVESSGNTIYF
TGTGCCAGCAGCGTCTCTCTCAATGTGGAGAGCTCTGGAAACACCATATATTTT
>TRBD2|TRBV27|NA|TRBJ2-7
CASSLQGLAGYEQYF
TGTGCCAGCAGTTTACAGGGACTAGCGGGGTACGAGCAGTACTTC
>NA|TRBV19|once|TRBJ2-1
CASRYSGPETNEQFF
TGTGCCAGTCGATATTCCGGGCCGGAAACAAATGAGCAGTTCTTC
>NA|TRBV19|few|TRBJ2-7
CASSPGAGPYEQYF
TGTGCCAGTAGTCCGGGGGCGGGACCCTACGAGCAGTACTTC
>TRBD2|TRBV10-2|NA|TRBJ2-3
CASTAAGGTDTQYF
TGCGCCAGCACTGCAGCGGGGGGCACAGATACGCAGTATTTT
>TRBD1|TRBV27|NA|TRBJ2-7
CASSLSPGQGIQYF
TGTGCCAGCAGTTTATCCCCCGGACAGGGAATACAGTACTTC
>NA|TRBV2|NA|TRBJ2-1
CASSEEWGTGGLYEQFF
TGTGCCAGCAGTGAAGAATGGGGGACCGGTGGCTTATATGAGCAGTTCTTC
>NA|TRBV14|NA|TRBJ1-1
CASSQDWGRLNTEAFF
TGTGCCAGCAGCCAAGATTGGGGACGGTTGAACACTGAAGCTTTCTTT
>NA|TRBV5-1|NA|TRBJ2-1
CASSLELALDEQFF
TGCGCCAGCAGCTTGGAACTAGCTTTGGATGAGCAGTTCTTC
>TRBD1|TRBV10-3|NA|TRBJ2-7
CAIMGDSYEQYF
TGTGCCATCATGGGGGACAGCTACGAGCAGTACTTC
>NA|TRBV9|NA|TRBJ2-7
CASSVGAGSSYEQYF
TGTGCCAGCAGCGTAGGGGCGGGGAGCTCCTACGAGCAGTACTTC
>NA|TRBV6-1|NA|TRBJ1-5
CASSAGPGQPQHF
TGTGCCAGCAGCGCAGGGCCAGGGCAGCCCCAGCATTTT
>NA|TRBV28|NA|TRBJ2-2
CATGPAGELFF
TGTGCCACCGGCCCCGCCGGGGAGCTGTTTTTT
>NA|TRBV30|few|TRBJ1-2
CAWTRGNYGYTF
TGTGCCTGGACTCGGGGGAACTATGGCTACACCTTC
>TRBD2|TRBV5-4|NA|TRBJ2-1
CASSPPPSGSINNEQFF
TGTGCCAGCAGCCCCCCCCCTAGCGGGAGTATCAACAATGAGCAGTTCTTC
>NA|TRBV11-3|NA|TRBJ2-3
CASSLGGADTQYF
TGTGCCAGCAGCTTAGGTGGGGCAGATACGCAGTATTTT
>NA|TRBV28|NA|TRBJ1-4
CASSSGSTNEKLFF
TGTGCCAGCAGTTCCGGCTCAACTAATGAAAAACTGTTTTTT
>NA|TRBV6-5|once|TRBJ1-3
CASSSGAPQTGNTIYF
TGTGCCAGCAGTTCCGGGGCTCCCCAAACTGGAAACACCATATATTTT
>NA|TRBV27|NA|TRBJ1-5
CASRVGGISNQPQHF
TGTGCCAGCAGAGTGGGGGGAATTAGCAATCAGCCCCAGCATTTT
>NA|TRBV19|NA|TRBJ2-6
CASSTGSGANVLTF
TGTGCCAGTAGTACCGGCTCTGGGGCCAACGTCCTGACTTTC
>TRBD2|TRBV15|NA|TRBJ2-1
CATSGGRASGRSYNEQFF
TGTGCCACCAGCGGGGGTCGGGCTAGCGGAAGATCCTACAATGAGCAGTTCTTC
>NA|TRBV7-7|NA|TRBJ2-7
CASSSTEFGEQYF
TGTGCTAGCAGCTCAACAGAGTTTGGCGAGCAGTACTTC
>NA|TRBV5-1|NA|TRBJ2-4
CASSLVGQQNIQYF
TGCGCCAGCAGCTTGGTCGGACAGCAAAACATTCAGTACTTC
>TRBD2|TRBV6-5|NA|TRBJ2-7
CASSYLGTSGTYEQYF
TGTGCCAGCAGTTATCTTGGCACTAGCGGGACCTACGAGCAGTACTTC
>TRBD2|TRBV29-1|NA|TRBJ2-1
CSVEAGGANEQFF
TGCAGCGTTGAAGCGGGAGGGGCCAATGAGCAGTTCTTC
>NA|TRBV18|few|TRBJ2-2
CASSPLPNTGELFF
TGTGCCAGCTCACCACTCCCGAACACCGGGGAGCTGTTTTTT
>NA|TRBV5-8|NA|TRBJ1-5
CASSLRGQPQHF
TGTGCCAGCAGCTTGCGGGGGCAGCCCCAGCATTTT
>TRBD1|TRBV19|NA|TRBJ1-5
CASATGRHQPQHF
TGTGCCAGTGCGACAGGGAGGCATCAGCCCCAGCATTTT
>NA|TRBV4-2|NA|TRBJ2-1
CASSQAGLLDEQFF
TGTGCCAGCAGCCAAGCGGGCTTATTGGACGAGCAGTTCTTC
>NA|TRBV7-9|few|TRBJ1-1
CASTELEGARSEAFF
TGTGCCAGCACCGAGCTAGAGGGAGCACGGTCTGAAGCTTTCTTT
>NA|TRBV9|NA|TRBJ2-7
CASSVGELRYEQYF
TGTGCCAGCAGCGTAGGTGAGCTCCGATACGAGCAGTACTTC
>TRBD1|TRBV7-3|NA|TRBJ2-5
CASSKQGARTETQYF
TGTGCCAGCAGCAAACAGGGGGCGAGGACGGAGACCCAGTACTTC
>NA|TRBV5-1|NA|TRBJ2-2
CASSLAGGSNTGELFF
TGCGCCAGCAGCTTGGCCGGCGGTTCGAACACCGGGGAGCTGTTTTTT
>TRBD2|TRBV5-4|few|TRBJ2-7
CASSPAGGAGIVYEQYF
TGTGCCAGCAGCCCGGCGGGGGGAGCGGGAATTGTCTACGAGCAGTACTTC
>NA|TRBV29-1|NA|TRBJ2-1
CSVPSGDYNEQFF
TGCAGCGTCCCCTCAGGGGATTACAATGAGCAGTTCTTC
>NA|TRBV7-9|NA|TRBJ2-5
CASSLGRGQETQYF
TGTGCCAGCAGCTTAGGGCGGGGACAAGAGACCCAGTACTTC
>NA|TRBV7-2|NA|TRBJ1-1
CASSPSWLSRSEAFF
TGTGCCAGCAGTCCCTCGTGGCTCAGTAGGTCTGAAGCTTTCTTT
>TRBD1|TRBV7-9|NA|TRBJ2-7
CASSFPGQGAHEQYF
TGTGCCAGCAGCTTTCCGGGACAGGGGGCCCACGAGCAGTACTTC
>TRBD1|TRBV29-1|NA|TRBJ1-5
CSVRGQADQPQHF
TGCAGCGTTCGAGGACAGGCGGATCAGCCCCAGCATTTT
>TRBD2|TRBV7-3|NA|TRBJ2-1
CASSSGLAEAEQFF
TGTGCCAGCAGCTCGGGACTAGCGGAAGCTGAGCAGTTCTTC
>NA|TRBV30|NA|TRBJ1-1
CAWMHEVRGAFF
TGTGCCTGGATGCACGAGGTCAGAGGAGCTTTCTTT
>NA|TRBV7-9|few|TRBJ1-2
CASSLKPAGDGYTF
TGTGCCAGCAGCCTCAAGCCCGCGGGAGATGGCTACACCTTC
>NA|TRBV7-7|NA|TRBJ2-7
CASSLRLGYEQYF
TGTGCTAGCAGCTTACGTCTGGGGTACGAGCAGTACTTC
>NA|TRBV11-3|NA|TRBJ2-2
CASSRGGGGDTGELFF
TGTGCCAGCAGCCGAGGGGGAGGAGGGGACACCGGGGAGCTGTTTTTT
>NA|TRBV6-6|few|TRBJ1-2
CASSYGGFNYGYTF
TGTGCCAGCAGTTACGGAGGGTTCAACTATGGCTACACCTTC
>NA|TRBV5-4|few|TRBJ2-7
CASSAVHEQYF
TGTGCCAGCAGCGCAGTCCACGAGCAGTACTTC
>NA|TRBV12-5|NA|TRBJ1-1
CASGLRGLRAGDFGTEAFF
TGTGCTAGTGGTTTAAGAGGGTTGAGGGCAGGAGACTTTGGAACTGAAGCTTTCTTT